These T cell receptor beta chains were read from a single sample in a study of control samples from healthy donors and cancer patients. TCRdb's table, derived via immunoSEQ multiplex PCR, lists solely in-frame clones and lacks some. The sample holds more than 60,000 clones; roughly 89% are singletons and the top ten take roughly 5.6%. The material sequenced was PBMCs. All receptors derive from a man aged 60-69 years with colorectal cancer. Both conserved end residues are part of each CDR3. D genes are given only for firm matches. Expanded clones get a size class; other rows say once, few or many, or leave the size out.

-	-	TRBV6-5	TRBJ1-1	CASSYTGNTEAFF	TGTGCCAGCAGTTATACTGGAAACACTGAAGCTTTCTTT
-	TRBD1	TRBV10-2	TRBJ2-3	CASRTPRTGWDTQYF	TGCGCCAGCAGAACACCCCGGACAGGATGGGATACGCAGTATTTT
-	-	TRBV5-1	TRBJ2-7	CASSLAFIRGGTSYEQYF	TGCGCCAGCAGCTTGGCCTTTATCAGGGGAGGGACATCCTACGAGCAGTACTTC
-	-	TRBV4-2	TRBJ1-2	CASSLRLQADYGYTF	TGTGCCAGCAGCCTTCGGCTTCAGGCCGACTATGGCTACACCTTC
-	TRBD1	TRBV19	TRBJ1-1	CVTQGARREAFF	TGTGTAACACAGGGGGCGAGACGTGAAGCTTTCTTT
-	-	TRBV11-2	TRBJ2-7	CASSLNQASSYEQYF	TGTGCCAGCAGCTTAAACCAGGCCAGTTCCTACGAGCAGTACTTC
-	-	TRBV5-4	TRBJ2-2	CASSGNTGELFF	TGTGCCAGCAGCGGGAACACCGGGGAGCTGTTTTTT
-	-	TRBV6-2/TRBV6-3	TRBJ1-1	CASSRTGTEAFF	TGTGCCAGCAGTCGAACAGGCACTGAAGCTTTCTTT
-	TRBD2	TRBV18	TRBJ2-1	CASSPPGLAGGNEQFF	TGTGCCAGCTCACCACCCGGACTAGCGGGGGGCAATGAGCAGTTCTTC
-	-	TRBV18	TRBJ2-3	CASSHFDSPTTDTQYF	TGTGCCAGCTCCCACTTCGACAGCCCAACCACAGATACGCAGTATTTT
-	TRBD1	TRBV11-2	TRBJ2-5	CASSLGTGPVKETQYF	TGTGCCAGCAGCTTAGGGACAGGGCCCGTTAAAGAGACCCAGTACTTC
-	-	TRBV19	TRBJ1-2	CASLGSGRAWGYTF	TGTGCCAGCCTTGGGTCCGGCAGGGCTTGGGGCTACACCTTC
-	TRBD1	TRBV20-1	TRBJ2-7	CSASSGQTISYEQYF	TGCAGTGCTAGTTCGGGACAGACCATTTCCTACGAGCAGTACTTC
-	TRBD1	TRBV5-6	TRBJ2-7	CASRTRDRGFEQYF	TGTGCCAGCAGAACACGGGACAGGGGCTTCGAGCAGTACTTC
-	-	TRBV9	TRBJ2-5	CASSVQNGETQYF	TGTGCCAGCAGCGTCCAAAATGGGGAGACCCAGTACTTC
-	-	TRBV4-3	TRBJ2-1	CASSQEKNNEQFF	TGCGCCAGCAGCCAAGAGAAAAACAATGAGCAGTTCTTC
once	-	TRBV6-5	TRBJ2-7	CASSSDRRTYEQYF	TGTGCCAGCAGTTCTGACAGACGAACCTACGAGCAGTACTTC
once	-	TRBV7-2	TRBJ1-2	CASSLEAGGGYTF	TGTGCCAGCAGCTTAGAAGCTGGGGGTGGCTACACCTTC
once	TRBD1	TRBV9	TRBJ2-5	CASSAAGTGRETQYF	TGTGCCAGCAGCGCAGCCGGGACAGGGCGCGAGACCCAGTACTTC
once	TRBD1	TRBV5-4	TRBJ1-1	CASSPPGQGHRNTEAFF	TGTGCCAGCAGCCCCCCGGGACAGGGTCATAGAAACACTGAAGCTTTCTTT
-	-	TRBV3-1/TRBV3-2	TRBJ1-3	CASSQGSLNTIYF	TGTGCCAGCAGCCAAGGGTCCCTGAACACCATATATTTT
-	-	TRBV13	TRBJ1-2	CASSFRTVGGHGYTF	TGTGCCAGCAGCTTCCGGACAGTTGGAGGCCATGGCTACACCTTC
-	-	TRBV19	TRBJ2-4	CASSISDTLAKNIQYF	TGTGCCAGTAGTATATCGGACACTTTAGCCAAAAACATTCAGTACTTC
-	-	TRBV6-5	TRBJ2-5	CASAGQTGGGETQYF	TGTGCCAGCGCAGGCCAGACAGGAGGGGGAGAGACCCAGTACTTC
-	TRBD1	TRBV6-5	TRBJ2-5	CASTANRGIQETQYF	TGTGCCAGCACGGCCAACAGGGGGATCCAAGAGACCCAGTACTTC
-	TRBD1	TRBV5-6	TRBJ2-3	CASSSDRESDTQYF	TGTGCCAGCAGCTCGGACAGGGAGTCAGATACGCAGTATTTT
-	-	TRBV3-1/TRBV3-2	TRBJ1-6	CASSPPGVNSPLHF	TGTGCCAGCAGCCCCCCGGGGGTGAATTCACCCCTCCACTTT
-	-	TRBV5-4	TRBJ2-3	CATFPQGPSDTQYF	TGTGCCACCTTTCCACAGGGCCCATCAGATACGCAGTATTTT
-	-	TRBV6-6	TRBJ2-1	CASSPSVLGRGYNEQFF	TGTGCCAGCAGTCCCTCCGTTCTCGGCAGGGGCTACAATGAGCAGTTCTTC
-	-	TRBV4-1	TRBJ2-7	CASSQEAYQYF	TGCGCCAGCAGCCAAGAAGCGTACCAGTACTTC